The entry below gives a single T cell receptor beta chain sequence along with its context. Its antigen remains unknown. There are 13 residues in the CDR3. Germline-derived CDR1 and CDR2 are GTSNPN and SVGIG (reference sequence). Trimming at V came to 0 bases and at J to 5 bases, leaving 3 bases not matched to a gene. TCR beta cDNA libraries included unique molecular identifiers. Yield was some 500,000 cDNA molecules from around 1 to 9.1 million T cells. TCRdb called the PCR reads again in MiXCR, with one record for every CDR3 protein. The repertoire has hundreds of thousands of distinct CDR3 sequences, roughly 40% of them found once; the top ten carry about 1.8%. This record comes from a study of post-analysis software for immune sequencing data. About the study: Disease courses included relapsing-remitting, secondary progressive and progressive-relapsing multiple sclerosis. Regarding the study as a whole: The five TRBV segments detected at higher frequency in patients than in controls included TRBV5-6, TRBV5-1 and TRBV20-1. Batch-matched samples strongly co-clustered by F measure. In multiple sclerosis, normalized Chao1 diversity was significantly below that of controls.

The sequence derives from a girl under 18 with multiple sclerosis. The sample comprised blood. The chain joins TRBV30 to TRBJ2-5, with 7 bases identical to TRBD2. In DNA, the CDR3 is TGTGCCTGGAGTGTAGCGGGATTGGAGACCCAGTACTTC. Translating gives CAWSVAGLETQYF. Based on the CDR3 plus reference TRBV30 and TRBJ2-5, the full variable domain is SQTIHQWPATLVQPVGSPLSLECTVEGTSNPNLYWYRQAAGRGLQLLFYSVGIGQISSEVPQNLSASRPQDRQFILSSKKLLLSDSGFYLCAWSVAGLETQYFGPGTRLLVL.